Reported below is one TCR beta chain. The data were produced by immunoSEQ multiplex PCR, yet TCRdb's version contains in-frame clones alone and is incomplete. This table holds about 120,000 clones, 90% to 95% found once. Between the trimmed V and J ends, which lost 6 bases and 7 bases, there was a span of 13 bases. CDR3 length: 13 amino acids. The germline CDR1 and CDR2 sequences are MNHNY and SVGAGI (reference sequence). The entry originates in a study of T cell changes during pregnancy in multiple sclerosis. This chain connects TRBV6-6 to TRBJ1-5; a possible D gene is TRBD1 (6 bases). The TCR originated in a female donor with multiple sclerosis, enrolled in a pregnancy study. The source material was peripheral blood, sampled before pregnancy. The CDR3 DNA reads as TGTGCCAGCAGCCCTACAGGGAACCAGCCCCAGCATTTT. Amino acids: CASSPTGNQPQHF.